This T cell receptor beta chain emerged from a study of beta chain features in type 1 diabetes. Study-wide findings and caveats: People with Type 1 diabetes carried modestly yet significantly shorter TCRB CDR3s in all four CD4+ subsets.

This clone showed up just a few times. Its cognate antigen is unknown. Expressed TCRB transcripts were sequenced because the entire RNA isolate underwent reverse transcription. Method: immunoSEQ multiplex PCR; TCRdb's copy keeps in-frame clones and lacks some. This sample has 500,000 to 800,000 clones, with around 12% found just once. Sequenced: naive CD4+ T cells from blood. This clonotype was obtained from a man in his thirties or forties with type 1 diabetes.

The CDR3 loop reads CASSSSLGTEAFF. The CDR3 bases are TGTGCCAGCAGCTCGAGCCTGGGCACTGAAGCTTTCTTT. The J gene is TRBJ1-1, the V gene TRBV7-2; the D is unclear. V dropped 4 bases and J dropped 4 bases, with 10 bases sitting between them. Germline loops: CDR1 SGHTA, CDR2 FQGNSA. The CDR3 runs 13 residues.